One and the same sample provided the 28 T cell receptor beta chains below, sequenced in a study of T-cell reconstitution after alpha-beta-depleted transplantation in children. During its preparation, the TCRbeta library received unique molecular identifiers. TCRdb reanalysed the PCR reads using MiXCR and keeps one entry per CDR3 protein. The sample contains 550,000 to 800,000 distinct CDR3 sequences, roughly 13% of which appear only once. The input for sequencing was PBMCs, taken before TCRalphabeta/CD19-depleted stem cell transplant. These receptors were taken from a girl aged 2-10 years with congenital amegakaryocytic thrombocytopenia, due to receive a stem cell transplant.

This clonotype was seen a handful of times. This CDR3 is CASSWTSGTPNEQFF. DNA for the CDR3: TGCGCCAGCAGCTGGACTAGCGGAACCCCAAATGAGCAGTTCTTC. The rearrangement links TRBV5-1 to TRBJ2-1; 10 bases fit TRBD2. From germline, CDR1 is SGHRS and CDR2 YFSETQ. Losses at the gene ends were 3 bases for V and 7 bases for J; bases not matched to a gene: 7. The CDR3 extends over 15 amino acids.

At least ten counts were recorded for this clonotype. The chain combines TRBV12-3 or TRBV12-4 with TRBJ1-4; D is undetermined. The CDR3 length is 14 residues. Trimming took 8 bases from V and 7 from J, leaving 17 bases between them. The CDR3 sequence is CASRQYTGAEKLFF. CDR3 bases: TGTGCCAGCCGTCAGTATACCGGAGCTGAAAAACTGTTTTTT.

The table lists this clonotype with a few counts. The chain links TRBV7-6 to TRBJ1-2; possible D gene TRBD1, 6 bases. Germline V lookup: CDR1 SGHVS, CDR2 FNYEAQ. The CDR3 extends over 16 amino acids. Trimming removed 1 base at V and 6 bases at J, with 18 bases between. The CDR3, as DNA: TGTGCCAGCAGCTTAGTGGTAGGGACATCTGTGGATGGCTACACCTTC. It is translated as CASSLVVGTSVDGYTF.

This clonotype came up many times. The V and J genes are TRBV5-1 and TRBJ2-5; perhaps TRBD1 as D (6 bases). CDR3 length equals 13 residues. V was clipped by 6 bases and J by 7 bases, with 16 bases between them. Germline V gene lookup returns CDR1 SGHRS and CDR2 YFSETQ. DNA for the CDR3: TGCGCCAGCAATTACGGGGAAGGGGGGACCCAGTACTTC. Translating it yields CASNYGEGGTQYF.

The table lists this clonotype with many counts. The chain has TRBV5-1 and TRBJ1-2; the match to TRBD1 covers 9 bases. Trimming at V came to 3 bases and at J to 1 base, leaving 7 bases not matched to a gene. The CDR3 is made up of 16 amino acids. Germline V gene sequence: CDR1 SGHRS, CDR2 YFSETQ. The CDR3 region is CASSYGTGTVNYGYTF. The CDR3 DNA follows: TGCGCCAGCAGCTACGGGACAGGGACTGTTAACTATGGCTACACCTTC.

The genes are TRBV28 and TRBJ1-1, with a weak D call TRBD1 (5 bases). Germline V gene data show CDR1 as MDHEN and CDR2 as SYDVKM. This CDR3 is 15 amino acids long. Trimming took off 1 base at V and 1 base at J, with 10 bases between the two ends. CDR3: CASSLSGVTNTEAFF. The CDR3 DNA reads TGTGCCAGCAGTTTATCGGGGGTAACGAACACTGAAGCTTTCTTT.

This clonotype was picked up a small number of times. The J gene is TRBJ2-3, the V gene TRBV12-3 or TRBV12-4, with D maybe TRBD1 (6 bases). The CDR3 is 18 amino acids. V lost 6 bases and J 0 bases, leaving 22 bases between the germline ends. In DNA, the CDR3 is TGTGCCAGCAGATGCCCGGACGGCAGGGGCTCTAGCACAGATACGCAGTATTTT. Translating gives CASRCPDGRGSSTDTQYF.

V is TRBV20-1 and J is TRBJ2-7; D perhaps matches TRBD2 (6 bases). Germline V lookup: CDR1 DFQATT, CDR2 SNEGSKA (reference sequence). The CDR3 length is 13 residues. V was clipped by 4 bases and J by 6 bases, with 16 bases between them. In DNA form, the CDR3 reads TGCAGTGCTAACGCCGGGAGTGTAGGCGAGCAGTACTTC. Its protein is CSANAGSVGEQYF.

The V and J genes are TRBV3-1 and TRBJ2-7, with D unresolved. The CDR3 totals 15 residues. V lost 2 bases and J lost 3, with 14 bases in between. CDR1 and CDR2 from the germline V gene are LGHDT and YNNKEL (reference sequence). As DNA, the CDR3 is TGTGCCAGCAGCCAAACCTACATGGCCTACTACGAGCAGTACTTC. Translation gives CASSQTYMAYYEQYF.

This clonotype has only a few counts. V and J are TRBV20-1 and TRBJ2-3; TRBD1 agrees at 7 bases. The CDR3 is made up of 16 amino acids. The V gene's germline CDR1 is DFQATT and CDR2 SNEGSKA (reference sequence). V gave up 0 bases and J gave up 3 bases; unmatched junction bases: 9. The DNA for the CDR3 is TGCAGTGCTAGAGACCCGACAGGGCGGAGGACAGATACGCAGTATTTT. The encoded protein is CSARDPTGRRTDTQYF.

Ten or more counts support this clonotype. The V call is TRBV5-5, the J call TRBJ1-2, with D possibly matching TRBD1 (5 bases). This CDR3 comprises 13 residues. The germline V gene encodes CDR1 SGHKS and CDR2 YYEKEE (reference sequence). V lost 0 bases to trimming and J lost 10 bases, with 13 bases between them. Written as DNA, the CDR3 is TGTGCCAGCAGCTTGGGACAGACATGGGACTACACCTTC. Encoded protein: CASSLGQTWDYTF.

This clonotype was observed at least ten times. The CDR3 DNA is TGTGCCACCAGCAGAGATCCCAGCGGGCTTGACAATGAGCAGTTCTTC. Translating gives CATSRDPSGLDNEQFF. The chain combines TRBV15 with TRBJ2-1; tentatively, D is TRBD2 (6 bases). The CDR3 runs 16 residues. Germline V gives CDR1 LNHNV, CDR2 YYDKDF (reference sequence). The V end lost 0 bases, the J end lost 5 bases, and 14 bases lay between the germline ends.

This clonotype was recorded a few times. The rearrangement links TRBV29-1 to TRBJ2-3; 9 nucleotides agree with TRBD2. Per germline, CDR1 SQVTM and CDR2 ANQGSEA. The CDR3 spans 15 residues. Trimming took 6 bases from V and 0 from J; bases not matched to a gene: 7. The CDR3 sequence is CSVSRTSESTDTQYF. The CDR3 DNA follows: TGCAGCGTGAGTCGGACTAGCGAGAGCACAGATACGCAGTATTTT.

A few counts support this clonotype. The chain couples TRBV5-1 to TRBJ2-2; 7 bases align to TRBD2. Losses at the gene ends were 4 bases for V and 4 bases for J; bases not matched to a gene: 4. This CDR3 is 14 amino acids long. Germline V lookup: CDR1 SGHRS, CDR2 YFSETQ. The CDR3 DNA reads TGCGCCAGCAGCGAGCGGGAAGGCACCGGGGAGCTGTTTTTT. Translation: CASSEREGTGELFF. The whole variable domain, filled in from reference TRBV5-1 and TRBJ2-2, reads KAGVTQTPRYLIKTRGQQVTLSCSPISGHRSVSWYQQTPGQGLQFLFEYFSETQRNKGNFPGRFSGRQFSNSRSEMNVSTLELGDSALYLCASSEREGTGELFFGEGSRLTVL.

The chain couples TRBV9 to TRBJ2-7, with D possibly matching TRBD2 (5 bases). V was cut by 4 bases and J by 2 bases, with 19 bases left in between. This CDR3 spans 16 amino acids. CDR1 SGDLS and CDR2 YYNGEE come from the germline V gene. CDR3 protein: CASSPNPLLGTYEQYF. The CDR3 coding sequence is TGTGCCAGCAGCCCCAACCCGTTACTAGGTACCTACGAGCAGTACTTC.

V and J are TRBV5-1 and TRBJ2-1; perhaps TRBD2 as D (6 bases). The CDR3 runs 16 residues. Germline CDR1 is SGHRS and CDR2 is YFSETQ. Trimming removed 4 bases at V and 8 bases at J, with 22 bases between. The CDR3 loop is CASSPGVGEVVHEQFF. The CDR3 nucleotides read TGCGCCAGCAGCCCCGGGGTAGGGGAGGTTGTCCATGAGCAGTTCTTC.

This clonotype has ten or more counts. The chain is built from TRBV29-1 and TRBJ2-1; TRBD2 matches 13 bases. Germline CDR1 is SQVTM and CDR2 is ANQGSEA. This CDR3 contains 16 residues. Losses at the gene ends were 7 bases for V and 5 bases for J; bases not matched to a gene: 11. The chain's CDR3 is CSASGGLAGEHNEQFF. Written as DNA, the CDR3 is TGCAGCGCCTCCGGAGGACTAGCGGGAGAACACAATGAGCAGTTCTTC.

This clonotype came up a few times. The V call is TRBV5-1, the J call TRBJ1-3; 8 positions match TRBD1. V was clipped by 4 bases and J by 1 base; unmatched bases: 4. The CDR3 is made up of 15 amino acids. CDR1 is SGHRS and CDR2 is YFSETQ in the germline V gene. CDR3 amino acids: CASSLQGESGNTIYF. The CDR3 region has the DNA TGCGCCAGCAGCCTACAGGGGGAGTCTGGAAACACCATATATTTT.

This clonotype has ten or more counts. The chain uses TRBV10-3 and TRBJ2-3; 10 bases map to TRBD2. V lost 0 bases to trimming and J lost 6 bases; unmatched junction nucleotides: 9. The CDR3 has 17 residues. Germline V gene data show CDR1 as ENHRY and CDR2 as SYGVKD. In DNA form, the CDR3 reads TGTGCCATCAGTGAGTCGCGGGCTAGCGGGAGCGGTGATACGCAGTATTTT. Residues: CAISESRASGSGDTQYF.

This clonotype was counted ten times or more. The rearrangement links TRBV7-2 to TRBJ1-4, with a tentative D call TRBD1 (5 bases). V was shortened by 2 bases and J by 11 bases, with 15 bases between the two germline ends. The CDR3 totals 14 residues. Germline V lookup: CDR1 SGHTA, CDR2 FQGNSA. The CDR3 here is CASSLPHRRGKLFF. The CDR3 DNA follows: TGTGCCAGCAGCTTACCCCACAGGAGAGGGAAACTGTTTTTT.

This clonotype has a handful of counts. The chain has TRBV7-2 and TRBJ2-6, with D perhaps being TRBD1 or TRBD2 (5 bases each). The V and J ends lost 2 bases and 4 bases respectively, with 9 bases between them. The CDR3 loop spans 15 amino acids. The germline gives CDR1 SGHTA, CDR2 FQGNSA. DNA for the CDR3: TGTGCCAGCAGCTTAATGGGGACCGGGGCCAACGTCCTGACTTTC. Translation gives CASSLMGTGANVLTF.

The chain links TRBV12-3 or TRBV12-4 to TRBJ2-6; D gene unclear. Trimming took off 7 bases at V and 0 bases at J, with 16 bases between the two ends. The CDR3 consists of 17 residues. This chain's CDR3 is CASTPRSIISGANVLTF. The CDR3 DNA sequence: TGTGCCAGCACACCACGGAGCATCATCTCTGGGGCCAACGTCCTGACTTTC.

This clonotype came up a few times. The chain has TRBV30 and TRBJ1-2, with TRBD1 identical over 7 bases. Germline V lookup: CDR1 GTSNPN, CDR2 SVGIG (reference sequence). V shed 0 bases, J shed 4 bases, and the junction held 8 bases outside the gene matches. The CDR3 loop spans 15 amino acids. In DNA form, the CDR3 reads TGTGCCTGGAGTGTAACAGGGGTTCCGGTCTATGGCTACACCTTC. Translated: CAWSVTGVPVYGYTF. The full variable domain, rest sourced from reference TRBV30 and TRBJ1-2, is SQTIHQWPATLVQPVGSPLSLECTVEGTSNPNLYWYRQAAGRGLQLLFYSVGIGQISSEVPQNLSASRPQDRQFILSSKKLLLSDSGFYLCAWSVTGVPVYGYTFGSGTRLTVV.

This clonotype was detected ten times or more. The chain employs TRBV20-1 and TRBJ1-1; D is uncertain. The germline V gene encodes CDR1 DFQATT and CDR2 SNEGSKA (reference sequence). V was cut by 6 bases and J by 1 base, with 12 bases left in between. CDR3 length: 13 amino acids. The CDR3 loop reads CSAAGQQNTEAFF. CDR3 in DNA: TGCAGTGCCGCGGGCCAGCAGAACACTGAAGCTTTCTTT.

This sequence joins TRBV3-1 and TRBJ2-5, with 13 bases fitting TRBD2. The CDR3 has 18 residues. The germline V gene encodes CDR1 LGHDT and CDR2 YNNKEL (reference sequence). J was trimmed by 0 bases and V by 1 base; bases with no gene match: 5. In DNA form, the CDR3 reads TGTGCCAGCAGCCAAGCCGGGACTAGCGGGAAATACCAAGAGACCCAGTACTTC. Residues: CASSQAGTSGKYQETQYF.

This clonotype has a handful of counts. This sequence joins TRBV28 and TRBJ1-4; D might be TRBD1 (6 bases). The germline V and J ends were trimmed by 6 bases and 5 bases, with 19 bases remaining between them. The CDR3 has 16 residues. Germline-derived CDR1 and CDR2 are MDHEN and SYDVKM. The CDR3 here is CASSRPRGRFNEKLFF. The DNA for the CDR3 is TGTGCCAGCAGCCGCCCCAGGGGCAGGTTCAATGAAAAACTGTTTTTT.

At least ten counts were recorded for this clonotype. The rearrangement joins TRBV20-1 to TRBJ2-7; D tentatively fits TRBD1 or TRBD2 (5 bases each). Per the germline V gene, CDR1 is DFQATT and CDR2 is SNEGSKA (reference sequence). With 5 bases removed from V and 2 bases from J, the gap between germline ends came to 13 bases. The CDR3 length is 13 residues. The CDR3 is CSAGTAKTYEQYF. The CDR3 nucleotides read TGCAGTGCTGGGACGGCTAAGACCTACGAGCAGTACTTC.

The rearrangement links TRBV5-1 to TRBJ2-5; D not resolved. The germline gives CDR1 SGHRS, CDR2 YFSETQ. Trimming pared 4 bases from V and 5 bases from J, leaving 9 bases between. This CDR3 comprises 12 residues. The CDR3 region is CASSPRLETQYF. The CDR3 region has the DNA TGCGCCAGCAGCCCAAGACTGGAGACCCAGTACTTC.